A selection of T cell receptor beta chains follows, all from one sample in a study of T cell responses to AZD1222 COVID-19 vaccine. Assay: immunoSEQ multiplex PCR; the TCRdb copy retains only in-frame clones and omits some. The sample has some 150,000 clones, more than 85% seen once; the top ten hold 3.5% to 4.5%. This material consisted of peripheral blood, taken on day 0 of AZD1222 vaccination. These receptors came from an adult in good health. The CDR3 runs from the conserved cysteine through the conserved F or W. The D gene is left open where the match is weak. Part of the rows lack a size; the others show once, few, many or a class for expanded clones.

CDR3 protein: CASSPGLAGAGGELFF; CDR3 DNA: TGTGCCAGCAGTCCCGGACTAGCGGGAGCGGGCGGGGAGCTGTTTTTT; J gene: TRBJ2-2; clone size: -; V gene: TRBV4-2; D gene: TRBD2
CDR3 protein: CASSFGQGNSGELFF; CDR3 DNA: TGCGCCAGCAGCTTTGGACAGGGGAATTCCGGGGAGCTGTTTTTT; J gene: TRBJ2-2; clone size: -; V gene: TRBV5-1; D gene: TRBD1
CDR3 protein: CASSSRQGWDIGEQPQHF; CDR3 DNA: TGTGCCAGCAGTTCCCGACAGGGGTGGGATATAGGTGAGCAGCCCCAGCATTTT; J gene: TRBJ1-5; clone size: -; V gene: TRBV28; D gene: TRBD1
CDR3 protein: CASSRDYTEAFF; CDR3 DNA: TGTGCCTCCTCAAGGGACTACACTGAAGCTTTCTTT; J gene: TRBJ1-1; clone size: -; V gene: TRBV28; D gene: -
CDR3 protein: CASSSLAEPPYNEQFF; CDR3 DNA: TGTGCCAGCAGCTCCCTAGCGGAGCCCCCCTACAATGAGCAGTTCTTC; J gene: TRBJ2-1; clone size: -; V gene: TRBV5-6; D gene: TRBD2
CDR3 protein: CASSLDRGHNEQYF; CDR3 DNA: TGTGCCAGCAGCTTGGACAGGGGGCACAACGAGCAGTACTTC; J gene: TRBJ2-7; clone size: few; V gene: TRBV5-7; D gene: TRBD1
CDR3 protein: CASSASRSTEAFF; CDR3 DNA: TGTGCCAGTAGTGCCTCAAGGAGCACTGAAGCTTTCTTT; J gene: TRBJ1-1; clone size: -; V gene: TRBV19; D gene: -
CDR3 protein: CASSQESTGYGYTF; CDR3 DNA: TGCGCCAGCAGCCAAGAGTCTACGGGGTATGGCTACACCTTC; J gene: TRBJ1-2; clone size: -; V gene: TRBV4-1; D gene: -
CDR3 protein: CASRPVYRNQPQHF; CDR3 DNA: TGTGCCAGTAGGCCGGTTTATCGCAATCAGCCCCAGCATTTT; J gene: TRBJ1-5; clone size: -; V gene: TRBV19; D gene: -
CDR3 protein: CASSFRVTGGKDGYTF; CDR3 DNA: TGTGCCAGCAGCTTCAGGGTCACAGGGGGTAAAGATGGCTACACCTTC; J gene: TRBJ1-2; clone size: -; V gene: TRBV27; D gene: TRBD1
CDR3 protein: CSAGQGYGYTF; CDR3 DNA: TGCAGCGCGGGACAGGGCTATGGCTACACCTTC; J gene: TRBJ1-2; clone size: -; V gene: TRBV29-1; D gene: TRBD1
CDR3 protein: CASSQASTEYF; CDR3 DNA: TGTGCCAGCAGCCAAGCCAGTACGGAGTATTTT; J gene: TRBJ2-3; clone size: once; V gene: TRBV14; D gene: -
CDR3 protein: CAISDRSYEQFF; CDR3 DNA: TGTGCCATCAGTGATCGTAGCTATGAGCAGTTCTTC; J gene: TRBJ2-1; clone size: -; V gene: TRBV10-3; D gene: -
CDR3 protein: CASSRTDSYGYTF; CDR3 DNA: TGTGCCAGCAGTCGGACGGATTCCTATGGCTACACCTTC; J gene: TRBJ1-2; clone size: -; V gene: TRBV6-5; D gene: -
CDR3 protein: CASSQRAQIFYEQYF; CDR3 DNA: TGTGCCAGCAGTCAAAGGGCGCAGATCTTCTACGAGCAGTACTTC; J gene: TRBJ2-7; clone size: -; V gene: TRBV27; D gene: -
CDR3 protein: CASSGLEYNYGYTF; CDR3 DNA: TGTGCCAGCAGCGGATTGGAGTATAACTATGGCTACACCTTC; J gene: TRBJ1-2; clone size: -; V gene: TRBV9; D gene: -